Presented here are 21 T cell receptor beta chains from one specimen sequenced in a study of T cell repertoires in cytomegalovirus infection. TCRdb ran MiXCR on the reads and lists one entry per CDR3 protein. The table records about 150,000 distinct CDR3 sequences, 23% of them present only once. Material for sequencing was PBMCs. The receptors were sampled from a human donor in good health (CMV status not recorded). Some clones in this sample may be carry-over from other donors' samples.

To note about this clonotype: Germline and junction disagree at one end, which may indicate a read error. The genes are TRBV11-1 and TRBJ2-3, with TRBD1 identical over 8 bases. The CDR3 runs 15 residues. From germline, CDR1 is SGHAT and CDR2 FQDESV (reference sequence). The DNA for the CDR3 is TGTGCCAACAGCTTACGCAGGGGGCGCGCAGATACGCAGTATTTT. This gives the protein CANSLRRGRADTQYF. Full variable domain (rest looked up from reference TRBV11-1 and TRBJ2-3): EAEVAQSPRYKITEKSQAVAFWCDPISGHATLYWYRQILGQGPELLVQFQDESVVDDSQLPKDRFSAERLKGVDSTLKIQPAELGDSAMYLCANSLRRGRADTQYFGPGTRLTVL.

Ten or more counts support this clonotype. J is TRBJ2-5 and V is TRBV7-2; D is tentatively TRBD1 or TRBD2 (7 bases each). V gave up 5 bases and J gave up 4 bases, with 17 bases separating them. Germline V lookup: CDR1 SGHTA, CDR2 FQGNSA. The CDR3 sequence is 15 residues long. CDR3 region: CASSPSRGGGETQYF. The DNA for the CDR3 is TGTGCCAGCAGCCCAAGCAGGGGGGGCGGAGAGACCCAGTACTTC. Together with reference TRBV7-2 and TRBJ2-5, the CDR3 gives the full variable domain: GAGVSQSPSNKVTEKGKDVELRCDPISGHTALYWYRQSLGQGLEFLIYFQGNSAPDKSGLPSDRFSAERTGGSVSTLTIQRTQQEDSAVYLCASSPSRGGGETQYFGPGTRLLVL.

This clonotype was detected a few times. V and J are TRBV28 and TRBJ2-4; 8 bases fit TRBD1. Per germline, CDR1 MDHEN and CDR2 SYDVKM. V gave up 2 bases and J gave up 5 bases; unmatched junction bases: 2. The CDR3 contains 14 residues. The DNA for the CDR3 is TGTGCCAGCAGTTTAACCAGGGGGCAAAACATTCAGTACTTC. It is translated as CASSLTRGQNIQYF.

As to this clonotype: At one of its ends the junction is not consistent with the germline gene, which may arise from a read error. The J gene is TRBJ1-2, the V gene TRBV7-6, with 9 nucleotides matching TRBD1. CDR3 length: 15 amino acids. Germline CDR1 reads SGHVS; CDR2 reads FNYEAQ. This CDR3 is CASSLSGQGDYSYTF. The DNA of the CDR3 is TGTGCCAGCAGCTTGTCGGGACAGGGAGACTATAGCTACACCTTC.

V is TRBV7-3 and J is TRBJ1-4, with D perhaps matching TRBD1 (5 bases). Trimming cost V 5 bases and J 4 bases, with 11 bases left between them. CDR1 SGHTA and CDR2 FQGTGA come from the germline V gene. CDR3 length equals 14 residues. The CDR3 DNA is TGTGCCAGCAGCCCCGGGACCATTAATGAAAAACTGTTTTTT. The encoded protein is CASSPGTINEKLFF.

This clonotype was seen more than once but under ten times. This rearrangement joins TRBV10-3 to TRBJ1-4; D is possibly TRBD1 (5 bases). Germline V CDR1 and CDR2: ENHRY, SYGVKD. Trimming removed 7 bases from V and 5 bases from J, with 14 bases in between. The CDR3 runs 14 residues. Here the CDR3 reads CAIKSGGGNEKLFF. The CDR3 DNA is TGTGCCATCAAATCGGGCGGGGGGAATGAAAAACTGTTTTTT.

This clonotype was recorded many times. J is TRBJ1-3 and V is TRBV28; tentatively, D is TRBD1 (6 bases). The CDR3 extends over 16 amino acids. The germline CDR1 and CDR2 sequences are MDHEN and SYDVKM. Trimming left V 5 bases short and J 0 bases short, with 14 bases between. The CDR3 spells CASSIMTGPSGNTIYF. CDR3 bases: TGTGCCAGCAGTATAATGACAGGACCCTCTGGAAACACCATATATTTT.

The chain links TRBV4-1 to TRBJ2-5; D is possibly TRBD2 (6 bases). Germline V gene lookup returns CDR1 MGHRA and CDR2 YSYEKL. The CDR3 extends over 14 amino acids. V was pared by 1 base and J by 1 base, with 7 bases between. The CDR3 sequence is CASSQVAVQETQYF. CDR3 DNA sequence: TGCGCCAGCAGCCAAGTAGCGGTCCAAGAGACCCAGTACTTC.

This clonotype came up a few times. CDR3 sequence (DNA): TGCAGTGCTAGAGATGGGGCGGGGGCTGCCCACAATGAGCAGTTCTTC. Translation: CSARDGAGAAHNEQFF. The genes are TRBV20-1 and TRBJ2-1, with D perhaps TRBD2 (7 bases). The CDR3 contains 16 residues. Per the germline V gene, CDR1 is DFQATT and CDR2 is SNEGSKA (reference sequence). V lost 0 bases, J lost 5 bases, and 17 bases lay in between.

The chain employs TRBV20-1 and TRBJ1-6; 12 nucleotides align to TRBD1. The CDR3 is 13 residues long. Germline CDR1 and CDR2: DFQATT and SNEGSKA (reference sequence). V lost 5 bases to trimming and J lost 9 bases; unmatched junction nucleotides: 2. CDR3 sequence (DNA): TGCAGTGCTGGGGACAGGGGGCCTTCACCCCTCCACTTT. Protein: CSAGDRGPSPLHF.

Details on this clonotype: This may be a read error: a much more frequent sequence differs by one nucleotide. This chain joins TRBV7-8 and TRBJ1-4, with D unclear. The CDR3 sequence is 16 residues long. Germline V gene lookup returns CDR1 SGHVS and CDR2 FQNEAQ. The V end was cut by 4 bases, the J end by 3 bases, with 15 bases between. CDR3 loop: CASSSHTSASNEKLFF. The CDR3 region has the DNA TGTGCCAGCAGCTCGCATACTTCAGCATCTAATGAAAAACTGTTTTTT.

The sample holds a few counts of this clonotype. V gene TRBV7-9 combines with J gene TRBJ1-2; D may be TRBD1 (6 bases). The V gene's germline CDR1 is SEHNR and CDR2 FQNEAQ (reference sequence). Trimming took off 5 bases at V and 2 bases at J, with 18 bases between the two ends. CDR3 size: 16 residues. CDR3 region: CASSTRGETSNYGYTF. As DNA, the CDR3 is TGTGCCAGCAGCACTAGGGGGGAAACCTCAAACTATGGCTACACCTTC. The full variable domain, with the rest looked up from reference TRBV7-9 and TRBJ1-2, is DTGVSQNPRHKITKRGQNVTFRCDPISEHNRLYWYRQTLGQGPEFLTYFQNEAQLEKSRLLSDRFSAERPKGSFSTLEIQRTEQGDSAMYLCASSTRGETSNYGYTFGSGTRLTVV.

This clonotype was seen a handful of times. The rearrangement joins TRBV6-5 to TRBJ2-5; 9 positions agree with TRBD1. The CDR3 length is 14 residues. With V trimmed by 7 bases and J by 7 bases, 10 bases remained unmatched. The V gene's germline CDR1 is MNHEY and CDR2 SVGAGI. CDR3 nucleotide sequence: TGTGCCAGCACCGCAGGGACAGGGCAGGGGACCCAGTACTTC. This codes for CASTAGTGQGTQYF.

The chain employs TRBV27 and TRBJ2-1; the match to TRBD1 covers 7 bases. CDR1 and CDR2 from the germline V gene are MNHEY and SMNVEV (reference sequence). CDR3 length: 15 residues. Trimming removed 5 bases from V and 4 bases from J; junction bases left unmatched: 8. As DNA, the CDR3 is TGTGCCAGCAGTCCGGGACAGAGATTTTACAATGAGCAGTTCTTC. Translated: CASSPGQRFYNEQFF.

The chain has TRBV28 and TRBJ2-3; D unclear. Deletions cut 3 bases from V and 6 bases from J, with 10 bases between. The CDR3 is 13 amino acids. Germline V gene lookup returns CDR1 MDHEN and CDR2 SYDVKM. The CDR3 loop reads CASSFPLPDTQYF. As DNA, the CDR3 is TGTGCCAGCAGTTTTCCCCTCCCGGATACGCAGTATTTT.

The gene calls are TRBV20-1 and TRBJ2-1; 15 bases line up with TRBD2. With 4 bases clipped from V and 1 base from J, the junction kept 17 bases outside the gene matches. CDR1 is DFQATT, CDR2 SNEGSKA, per germline (reference sequence). The CDR3 runs 21 residues. As DNA, the CDR3 is TGCAGTGCTACCACACCACCGGGACTAGCGGGGGGTCCACTGTCCTACAATGAGCAGTTCTTC. Amino acids: CSATTPPGLAGGPLSYNEQFF.

The V call is TRBV7-6, the J call TRBJ1-4; TRBD1 matches at 9 bases. This CDR3 spans 16 amino acids. After removal of 1 base from V and 5 bases from J, the junction contained 5 bases not matched to a gene. Germline V gene data show CDR1 as SGHVS and CDR2 as FNYEAQ. CDR3 coding DNA: TGTGCCAGCAGCTTAGTCTTCGGGACAGGGAATGAAAAACTGTTTTTT. This gives the protein CASSLVFGTGNEKLFF.

The rearrangement uses TRBV11-2 and TRBJ2-5; D is unresolved. The V gene's germline CDR1 is SGHAT and CDR2 FQNNGV. The V end lost 5 bases, the J end lost 2 bases, and 9 bases lay between the germline ends. The CDR3 runs 13 residues. The CDR3: CASSRTDQETQYF. The CDR3 DNA reads as TGTGCCAGCAGCAGGACGGATCAAGAGACCCAGTACTTC.

Only one count was recorded for this clonotype. The chain combines TRBV29-1 with TRBJ2-5; 11 nucleotides line up with TRBD1. The CDR3 loop spans 14 amino acids. Germline V lookup: CDR1 SQVTM, CDR2 ANQGSEA. The V gene end was trimmed by 6 bases and the J gene end by 4 bases; junction bases not matched to a gene: 7. In DNA form, the CDR3 reads TGCAGCGTAGAGGGGGGACAGGGGGGAGAGACCCAGTACTTC. It is translated as CSVEGGQGGETQYF. The whole variable domain, filled in from reference TRBV29-1 and TRBJ2-5, reads SAVISQKPSRDICQRGTSLTIQCQVDSQVTMMFWYRQQPGQSLTLIATANQGSEATYESGFVIDKFPISRPNLTFSTLTVSNMSPEDSSIYLCSVEGGQGGETQYFGPGTRLLVL.

The CDR3 sequence: CASTKRPDTQYF. The CDR3 DNA reads as TGTGCCAGCACCAAGCGTCCCGATACGCAGTATTTT. The chain carries TRBV28 and TRBJ2-3; D is unclear. V lost 7 bases to trimming and J lost 6 bases, with 11 bases between them. The germline CDR1 and CDR2 sequences are MDHEN and SYDVKM. This CDR3 region has 12 residues.

This clonotype showed up many times. The chain employs TRBV20-1 and TRBJ2-2, with a possible D match to TRBD1 (6 bases). The CDR3 loop spans 16 amino acids. V was cut by 6 bases and J by 3 bases, with 20 bases left in between. Germline V CDR1 and CDR2: DFQATT, SNEGSKA (reference sequence). Here the CDR3 reads CSAPKPPGADTGELFF. DNA for the CDR3: TGCAGTGCCCCCAAGCCCCCAGGGGCCGACACCGGGGAGCTGTTTTTT.